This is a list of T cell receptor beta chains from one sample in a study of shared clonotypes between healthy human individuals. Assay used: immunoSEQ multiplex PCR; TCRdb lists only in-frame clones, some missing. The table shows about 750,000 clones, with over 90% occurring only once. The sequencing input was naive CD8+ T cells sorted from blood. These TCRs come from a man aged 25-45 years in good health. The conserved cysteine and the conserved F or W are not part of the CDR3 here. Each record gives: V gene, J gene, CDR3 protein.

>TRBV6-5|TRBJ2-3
ASSYWAGSRTDTQY
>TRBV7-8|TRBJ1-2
ASSFPPTYSNYGYT
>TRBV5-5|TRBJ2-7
ASEAGGAYEQY
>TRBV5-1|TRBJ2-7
ASSLLAGYTYEQY
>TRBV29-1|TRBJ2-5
SVVSLGLGFPQETQY
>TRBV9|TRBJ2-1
ASSVGSRTGGTGMLAGDGEQF
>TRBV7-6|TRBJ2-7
ASSLFDRAGDEQY
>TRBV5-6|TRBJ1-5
ASSFLGAVNQPQH
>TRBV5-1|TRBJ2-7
ASSLPAPYEQY
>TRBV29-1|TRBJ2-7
SVIMSSYEQY
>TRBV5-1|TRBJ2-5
ASSFGETQY
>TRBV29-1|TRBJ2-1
SVEDRGKVIAAAVYNEQF
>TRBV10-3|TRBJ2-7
AISDGEVYEQY
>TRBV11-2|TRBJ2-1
ASSLDQGGLQF
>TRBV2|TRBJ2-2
ASSETWTGSNTGELF
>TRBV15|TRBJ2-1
ATSRDSEETNNEQF
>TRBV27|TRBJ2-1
ASSGQGPSYNEQF
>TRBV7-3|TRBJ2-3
ASSLKGLETSTDTQY
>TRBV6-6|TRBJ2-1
ASSYPTLNEQF
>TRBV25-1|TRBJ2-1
ASSESTMGTGRNEQF
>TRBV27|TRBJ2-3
ATHGRDTDTQY
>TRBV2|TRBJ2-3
ASRGLLTDTQY
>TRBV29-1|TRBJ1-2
SVETDYRHGYT
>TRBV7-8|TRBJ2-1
ASSLRGDEQF
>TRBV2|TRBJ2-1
ASSVNMGEDLYNEQF
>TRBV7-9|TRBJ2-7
ASSSFGVSGRRGEQY
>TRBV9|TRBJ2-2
ASSARDRGNTGELF
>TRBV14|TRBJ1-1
ASSLFGGSGRETEAF
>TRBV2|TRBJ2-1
ASSQTGLAESSYNEQF
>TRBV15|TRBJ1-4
ATSRDRSAGEKLF
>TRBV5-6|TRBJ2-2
ASSATGTGELF
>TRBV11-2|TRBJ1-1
ASSDGQYTEAF
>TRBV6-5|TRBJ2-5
ASSYALARETQY
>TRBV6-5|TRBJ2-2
ASSHTMGTGELF
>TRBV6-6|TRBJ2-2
ASSSLATANTGELF
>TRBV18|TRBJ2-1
ASSPPVVSSYNEQF
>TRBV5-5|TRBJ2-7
ASSETGAHEQY
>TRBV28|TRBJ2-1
ASSLLLAGATDNEQF
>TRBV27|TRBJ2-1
ASSPRGWEDEQF
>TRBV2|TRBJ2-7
ATIQLYRDGNSYEQY
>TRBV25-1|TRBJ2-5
ASSELLARETQY
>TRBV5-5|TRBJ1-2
ASSSRGMGNYGYT
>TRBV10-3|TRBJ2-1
AISESGGGSYNEQF
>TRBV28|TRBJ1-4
ASRDLPNEEKLF
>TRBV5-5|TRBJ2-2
ASSPTDRYPGELF
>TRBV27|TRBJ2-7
ASSLSPGGLAEQY
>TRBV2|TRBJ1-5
ASSETAMLVGDNSNQPQH
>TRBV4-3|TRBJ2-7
ASSQGTSGTYEQY
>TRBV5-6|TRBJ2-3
ASSPPTGGTDTQY
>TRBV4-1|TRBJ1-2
ASSQDSGGTGIYGYT
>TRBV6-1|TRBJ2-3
ASWGDRASTDTQY
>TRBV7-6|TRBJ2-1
ASSLAPGVPYNEQF
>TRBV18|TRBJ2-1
ASLTTRGYRSYNEQF
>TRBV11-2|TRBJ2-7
ASSGGTSGPPEQY
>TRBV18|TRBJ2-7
ASSSPGQDYEQY
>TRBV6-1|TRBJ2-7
ASRLAGVNHEQY
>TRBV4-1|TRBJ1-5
ASSQSGDQPQH
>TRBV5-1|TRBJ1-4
ASSAGQGQVEKLF
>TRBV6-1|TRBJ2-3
ASSESPAGFIDTQY